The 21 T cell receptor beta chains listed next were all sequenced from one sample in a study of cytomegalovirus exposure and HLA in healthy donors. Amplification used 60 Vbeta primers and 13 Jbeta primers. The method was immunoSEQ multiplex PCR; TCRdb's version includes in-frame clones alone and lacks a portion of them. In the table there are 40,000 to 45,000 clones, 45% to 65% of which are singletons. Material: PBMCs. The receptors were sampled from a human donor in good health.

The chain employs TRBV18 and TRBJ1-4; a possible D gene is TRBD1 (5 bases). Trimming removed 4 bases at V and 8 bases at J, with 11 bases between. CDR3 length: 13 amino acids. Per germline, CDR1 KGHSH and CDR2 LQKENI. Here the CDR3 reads CASSQGMSEKLFF. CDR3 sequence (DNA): TGTGCCAGCTCACAGGGGATGTCGGAAAAACTGTTTTTT.

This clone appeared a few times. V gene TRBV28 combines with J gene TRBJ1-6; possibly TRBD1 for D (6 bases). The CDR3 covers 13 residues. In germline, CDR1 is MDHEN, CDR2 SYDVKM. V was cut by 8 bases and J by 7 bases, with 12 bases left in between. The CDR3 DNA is TGTGCCAGCCACAGGGAAGAAAATTCACCCCTCCACTTT. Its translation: CASHREENSPLHF.

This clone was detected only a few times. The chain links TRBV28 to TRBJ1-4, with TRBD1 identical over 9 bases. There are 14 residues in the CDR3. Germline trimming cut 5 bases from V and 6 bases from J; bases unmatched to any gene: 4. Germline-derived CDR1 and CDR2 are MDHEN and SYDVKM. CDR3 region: CASSPQGAHEKLFF. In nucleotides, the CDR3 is TGTGCCAGCAGTCCACAGGGGGCGCATGAAAAACTGTTTTTT. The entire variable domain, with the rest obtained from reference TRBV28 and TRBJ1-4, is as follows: DVKVTQSSRYLVKRTGEKVFLECVQDMDHENMFWYRQDPGLGLRLIYFSYDVKMKEKGDIPEGYSVSREKKERFSLILESASTNQTSMYLCASSPQGAHEKLFFGSGTQLSVL.

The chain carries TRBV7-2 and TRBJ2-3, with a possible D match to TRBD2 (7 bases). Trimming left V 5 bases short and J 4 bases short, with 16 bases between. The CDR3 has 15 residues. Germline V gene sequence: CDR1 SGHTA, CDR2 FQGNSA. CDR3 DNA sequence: TGTGCCAGCAGCGGGTGGGGGGGCCGGGCAGATACGCAGTATTTT. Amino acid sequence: CASSGWGGRADTQYF.

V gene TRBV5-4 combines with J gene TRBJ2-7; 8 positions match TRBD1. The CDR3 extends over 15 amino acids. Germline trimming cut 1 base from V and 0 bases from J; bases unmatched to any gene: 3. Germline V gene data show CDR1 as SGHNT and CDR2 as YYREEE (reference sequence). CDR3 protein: CASSLRDRPSYEQYF. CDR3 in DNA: TGTGCCAGCAGCTTGAGGGACAGGCCCTCCTACGAGCAGTACTTC.

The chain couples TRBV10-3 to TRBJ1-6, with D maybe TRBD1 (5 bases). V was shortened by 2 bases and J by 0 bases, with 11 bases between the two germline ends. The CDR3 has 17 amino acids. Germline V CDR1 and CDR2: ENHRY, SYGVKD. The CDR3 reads CAISEQGSSSYNSPLHF. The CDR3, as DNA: TGTGCCATCAGTGAGCAGGGTTCGAGCTCCTATAATTCACCCCTCCACTTT.

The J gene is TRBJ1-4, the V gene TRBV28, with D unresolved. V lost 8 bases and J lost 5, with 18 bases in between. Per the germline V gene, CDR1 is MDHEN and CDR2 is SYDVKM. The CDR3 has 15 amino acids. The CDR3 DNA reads TGTGCCAGCGCCCCGCCCGGGGTGGTGAATGAAAAACTGTTTTTT. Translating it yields CASAPPGVVNEKLFF.

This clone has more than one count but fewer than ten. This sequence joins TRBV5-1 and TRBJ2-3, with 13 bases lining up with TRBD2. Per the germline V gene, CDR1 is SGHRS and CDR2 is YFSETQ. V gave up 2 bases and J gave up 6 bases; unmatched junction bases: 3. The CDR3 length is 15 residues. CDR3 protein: CASSFGLAGVDTQYF. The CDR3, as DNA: TGCGCCAGCAGCTTCGGACTAGCGGGAGTGGATACGCAGTATTTT.

CDR3: CASSRGDTRNSPLHF. As DNA, the CDR3 is TGTGCCAGCAGCCGTGGGGACACTCGAAATTCACCCCTCCACTTT. The J gene is TRBJ1-6, the V gene TRBV13; tentative D call: TRBD1 (6 bases). CDR3 length: 15 residues. Looked up from germline, CDR1 is PRHDT and CDR2 is FYEKMQ (reference sequence). The V gene lost 5 bases and the J gene lost 7 bases, with 15 bases spanning the gap.

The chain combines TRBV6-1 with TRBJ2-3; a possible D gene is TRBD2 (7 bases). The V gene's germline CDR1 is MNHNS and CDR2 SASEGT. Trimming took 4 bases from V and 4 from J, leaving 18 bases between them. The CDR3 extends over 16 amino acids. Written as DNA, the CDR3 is TGTGCCAGCAGTGGTGGGGGCGGGGGCATCTCAGATACGCAGTATTTT. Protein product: CASSGGGGGISDTQYF.

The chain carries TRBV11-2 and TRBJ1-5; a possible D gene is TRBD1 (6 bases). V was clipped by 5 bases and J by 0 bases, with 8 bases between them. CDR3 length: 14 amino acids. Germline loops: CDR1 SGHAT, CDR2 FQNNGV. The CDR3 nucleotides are TGTGCCAGCAGCGGACAGTATAGCAATCAGCCCCAGCATTTT. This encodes CASSGQYSNQPQHF. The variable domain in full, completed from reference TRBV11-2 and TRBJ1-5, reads EAGVAQSPRYKIIEKRQSVAFWCNPISGHATLYWYQQILGQGPKLLIQFQNNGVVDDSQLPKDRFSAERLKGVDSTLKIQPAKLEDSAVYLCASSGQYSNQPQHFGDGTRLSIL.

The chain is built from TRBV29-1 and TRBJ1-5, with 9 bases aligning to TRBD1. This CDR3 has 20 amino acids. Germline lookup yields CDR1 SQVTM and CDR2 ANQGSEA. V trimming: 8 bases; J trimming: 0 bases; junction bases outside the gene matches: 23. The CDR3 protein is CSTPGQGFMPYIGSNQPQHF. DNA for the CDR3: TGCAGCACCCCGGGACAGGGTTTCATGCCCTATATTGGTAGCAATCAGCCCCAGCATTTT.

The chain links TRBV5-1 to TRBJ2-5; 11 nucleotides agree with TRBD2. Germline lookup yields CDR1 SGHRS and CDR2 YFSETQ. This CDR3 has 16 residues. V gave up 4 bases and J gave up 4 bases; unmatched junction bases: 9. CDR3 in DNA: TGCGCCAGCAGCCCCGCTAGCGGGGGGCGATTAGAGACCCAGTACTTC. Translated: CASSPASGGRLETQYF.

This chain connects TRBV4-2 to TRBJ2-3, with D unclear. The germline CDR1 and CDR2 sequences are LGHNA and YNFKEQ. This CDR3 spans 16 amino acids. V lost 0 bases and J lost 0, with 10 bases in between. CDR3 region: CASSQDRLSSTDTQYF. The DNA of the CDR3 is TGTGCCAGCAGCCAAGATCGGTTATCTAGCACAGATACGCAGTATTTT.

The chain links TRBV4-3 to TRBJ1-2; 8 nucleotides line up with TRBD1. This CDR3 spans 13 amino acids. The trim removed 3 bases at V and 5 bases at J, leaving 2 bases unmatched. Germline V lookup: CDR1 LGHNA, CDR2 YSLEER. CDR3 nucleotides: TGCGCCAGCAGCCAGGACAGGGCGTATGGCTACACCTTC. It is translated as CASSQDRAYGYTF.

The CDR3 region is CAWSEGLAGITDTQYF. The CDR3 nucleotides are TGTGCCTGGAGTGAGGGACTAGCGGGGATCACAGATACGCAGTATTTT. The chain carries TRBV30 and TRBJ2-3, with 13 bases identical to TRBD2. The CDR3 spans 16 residues. Germline V gene data show CDR1 as GTSNPN and CDR2 as SVGIG (reference sequence). Unmatched junction bases numbered 3, after V lost 1 base and J lost 2 bases.

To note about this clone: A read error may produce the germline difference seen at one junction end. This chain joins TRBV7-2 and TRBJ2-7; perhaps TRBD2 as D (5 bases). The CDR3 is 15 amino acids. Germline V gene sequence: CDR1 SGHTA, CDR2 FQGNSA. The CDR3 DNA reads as TGTGCCAGGAGCTCGCCCCCCGGGGTCGCCTACGAGCAGTACTTC. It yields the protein CARSSPPGVAYEQYF.

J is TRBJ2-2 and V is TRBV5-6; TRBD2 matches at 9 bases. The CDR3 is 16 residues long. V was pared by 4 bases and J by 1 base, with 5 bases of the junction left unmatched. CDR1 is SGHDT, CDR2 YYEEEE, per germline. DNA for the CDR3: TGTGCCAGCAGCCGCCGGCGGGAGGGGAACACCGGGGAGCTGTTTTTT. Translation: CASSRRREGNTGELFF.

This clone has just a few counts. CDR3 nucleotides: TGTGCCAGCGCCATGGGTCGCGGGGCCGGGGAGCTGTTTTTT. Translation: CASAMGRGAGELFF. The J gene is TRBJ2-2, the V gene TRBV6-4, with D possibly TRBD2 on 6 matching bases. Germline CDR1 MRHNA, CDR2 SNTAGT. The V end lost 8 bases, the J end lost 6 bases, and 16 bases lay between the germline ends. This CDR3 has 14 residues.

CDR3 nucleotides: TGTGCCAGCAGCGTCGGCGGGACCTCAAGGGAGCTGTTTTTT. Translated, it gives CASSVGGTSRELFF. The genes are TRBV9 and TRBJ2-2, with a weak D call TRBD2 (6 bases). CDR3 size: 14 residues. Trimming stripped 2 bases from V and 9 bases from J, with 14 bases between. Looked up from germline, CDR1 is SGDLS and CDR2 is YYNGEE.

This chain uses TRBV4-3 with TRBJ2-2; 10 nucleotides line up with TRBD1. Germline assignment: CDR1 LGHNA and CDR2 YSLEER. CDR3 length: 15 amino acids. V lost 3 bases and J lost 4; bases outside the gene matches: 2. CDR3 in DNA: TGCGCCAGCAGCCAGGGACAGGGGTCCACCGGGGAGCTGTTTTTT. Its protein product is CASSQGQGSTGELFF.